This T cell receptor (beta chain) was sequenced for a study of blood T cell repertoires in COVID-19. Data came from immunoSEQ multiplex PCR; TCRdb stores just in-frame clones and leaves some out. This table has approximately 300,000 clones, about 85% appearing once. While infection was still active, Seattle patients were enrolled and then followed longitudinally. This CDR3 spans 11 amino acids. Germline V gene data show CDR1 as MNHEY and CDR2 as SVGAGI. Between the trimmed V and J ends, which lost 7 bases and 8 bases, there was a span of 11 bases. This TCR came from a human donor with COVID-19, enrolled during active disease. The donor label of this sample is uncertain. Sequencing input: peripheral blood. The J gene is TRBJ1-2, the V gene TRBV6-5; D might be TRBD1 (6 bases). The CDR3 loop is CASNNGQGYTF. Here the CDR3 DNA reads TGTGCCAGCAATAACGGACAGGGCTACACCTTC.